The rows below give T cell receptor beta chains drawn from one sample of a study of Ad26.COV2.S vaccination and SARS-CoV-2 variants. The assay was immunoSEQ multiplex PCR, and TCRdb's table has in-frame clones only and misses some. The data contain about 440,000 clones, 90% of them singletons. The sample here was peripheral blood, taken in a trial of Ad26.COV2.S vaccine versus placebo. The source of these receptors is a person aged 18-65 years who received the Ad26.COV2.S COVID-19 vaccine or a placebo. CDR3s include the opening cysteine and the closing phenylalanine or tryptophan. The D gene is left open where the match is weak. Size is stated for part of the rows, as once, few or many counts, or as a class when the clone is expanded.

>TRBJ2-1|TRBV7-2|.|TRBD2
CASSLVGTSGSAPAVGQFF
TGTGCCAGCAGCTTAGTGGGGACTAGCGGGAGTGCTCCCGCCGTTGGGCAGTTCTTC
>TRBJ1-5|TRBV7-2|.|.
CASSLGGTLSNQPQHF
TGTGCCAGCAGCTTAGGAGGGACACTTAGCAATCAGCCCCAGCATTTT
>TRBJ2-7|TRBV11-2|.|TRBD2
CASSFLSSGRTSYEQYF
TGTGCCAGCAGCTTCCTCTCTAGCGGGAGGACGTCTTACGAGCAGTACTTC
>TRBJ2-7|TRBV14|.|.
CASSHRGGGATEQYF
TGTGCCAGCAGCCATAGGGGCGGAGGGGCGACCGAGCAGTACTTC
>TRBJ2-5|TRBV11-3|.|.
CASSLGDGVTETQYF
TGTGCCAGCAGCTTAGGTGATGGGGTAACAGAGACCCAGTACTTC
>TRBJ2-7|TRBV7-2|few|.
CASSLVPDSAYEQYF
TGTGCCAGCAGCTTAGTCCCCGACTCAGCCTACGAGCAGTACTTC
>TRBJ2-1|TRBV9|.|.
CASSVNRLSEQFF
TGTGCCAGCAGCGTCAATAGGCTCAGTGAGCAGTTCTTC
>TRBJ2-1|TRBV28|.|TRBD2
CASSLFQAGGGEQFF
TGTGCCAGCAGTTTATTTCAAGCGGGAGGAGGTGAGCAGTTCTTC
>TRBJ2-7|TRBV20-1|.|TRBD2
CSASTGTSGIYEQYF
TGCAGTGCTAGTACCGGGACTAGCGGCATTTACGAGCAGTACTTC
>TRBJ2-5|TRBV9|.|TRBD1
CASSVGGQQETQYF
TGTGCCAGCAGCGTAGGGGGACAGCAAGAGACCCAGTACTTC
>TRBJ2-7|TRBV5-3|.|.
CARSLTTPRDYSTYEQYF
TGTGCCAGAAGCTTGACTACACCCCGAGACTACTCGACCTACGAGCAGTACTTC
>TRBJ2-2|TRBV19|.|.
CASSRADTNTGELFF
TGTGCCAGTAGTAGGGCGGACACGAACACCGGGGAGCTGTTTTTT
>TRBJ1-2|TRBV9|.|TRBD1
CASSPGGTGEGGYTF
TGTGCCAGCAGCCCCGGGGGGACAGGGGAGGGTGGCTACACCTTC
>TRBJ2-5|TRBV6-6|.|TRBD2
CASTGLAGLTQYF
TGTGCCAGCACGGGACTAGCGGGATTGACCCAGTACTTC
>TRBJ2-3|TRBV30|.|TRBD2
CAWTGGDTQYF
TGTGCCTGGACCGGGGGGGATACGCAGTATTTT
>TRBJ2-1|TRBV29-1|once|.
CSVDYGADEQFF
TGCAGCGTTGATTACGGGGCGGATGAGCAGTTCTTC
>TRBJ2-1|TRBV5-8|.|TRBD1
CASSGGQSYNEQFF
TGTGCCAGCAGCGGGGGACAGTCCTACAATGAGCAGTTCTTC
>TRBJ2-5|TRBV7-9|once|TRBD1
CASSLGTGGLETQYF
TGTGCCAGCAGCTTAGGGACAGGGGGCTTGGAGACCCAGTACTTC
>TRBJ1-1|TRBV5-1|.|TRBD1
CASSSGTGAGMNTEAFF
TGCGCCAGCAGCAGCGGAACAGGGGCCGGCATGAACACTGAAGCTTTCTTT
>TRBJ1-6|TRBV12-3/TRBV12-4|.|TRBD1
CASSPGGSPLHF
TGTGCCAGCAGTCCAGGGGGTTCACCCCTCCACTTT
>TRBJ2-3|TRBV4-1|few|TRBD2
CASSQAPPITSARTDTQYF
TGCGCCAGCAGCCAAGCGCCTCCAATTACTAGCGCGCGCACAGATACGCAGTATTTT
>TRBJ2-2|TRBV5-1|.|.
CASSATPVVAGELFF
TGCGCCAGCAGCGCGACCCCCGTAGTCGCCGGGGAGCTGTTTTTT
>TRBJ1-2|TRBV11-2|.|TRBD1
CASSAGTVDGYTF
TGTGCCAGCAGCGCCGGGACAGTAGATGGCTACACCTTC
>TRBJ2-1|TRBV6-6|.|.
CASSRHRGSVNEQFF
TGTGCCAGCAGCCGACACCGGGGAAGCGTCAATGAGCAGTTCTTC
>TRBJ2-1|TRBV5-1|.|.
CASSLVGGGWYNEQFF
TGCGCCAGCAGCTTGGTAGGGGGAGGTTGGTACAATGAGCAGTTCTTC
>TRBJ2-1|TRBV20-1|.|.
CSAGLGGEQFF
TGCAGTGCTGGGTTGGGCGGGGAGCAGTTCTTC
>TRBJ1-1|TRBV27|.|.
CASSLATDGNTEAFF
TGTGCCAGCAGTTTGGCTACCGATGGGAACACTGAAGCTTTCTTT
>TRBJ2-3|TRBV2|.|TRBD1
CASSGTGGTDTQYF
TGTGCCAGCAGTGGGACAGGGGGCACAGATACGCAGTATTTT
>TRBJ2-3|TRBV5-1|.|TRBD2
CASSLRGLVQDTQYF
TGCGCCAGCAGCTTGCGAGGACTAGTCCAAGATACGCAGTATTTT
>TRBJ1-2|TRBV28|.|.
CASRLRWGFGYTF
TGTGCCAGCAGGTTAAGGTGGGGGTTTGGCTACACCTTC
>TRBJ2-1|TRBV2|.|.
CASSGAPKYNEQFF
TGTGCCAGCAGTGGGGCACCGAAATACAATGAGCAGTTCTTC
>TRBJ2-5|TRBV4-1|.|TRBD1
CASSGQGKETQYF
TGCGCCAGCAGCGGACAGGGGAAAGAGACCCAGTACTTC
>TRBJ2-3|TRBV2|.|.
CASRGGTSTDTQYF
TGTGCCAGCAGAGGTGGAACGAGCACAGATACGCAGTATTTT
>TRBJ2-7|TRBV6-5|.|.
CASRTTGPYEQYF
TGTGCCAGCAGGACGACTGGACCTTACGAGCAGTACTTC
>TRBJ2-1|TRBV12-5|.|TRBD1
CASGAGQGKNKNEQFF
TGTGCTAGTGGTGCCGGACAGGGCAAAAACAAAAATGAGCAGTTCTTC
>TRBJ1-4|TRBV7-2|.|.
CASSRWMAANEKLFF
TGTGCCAGCAGCCGGTGGATGGCAGCTAATGAAAAACTGTTTTTT
>TRBJ1-1|TRBV9|once|.
CASSVGGSNTEAFF
TGTGCCAGCAGCGTTGGGGGATCGAACACTGAAGCTTTCTTT
>TRBJ2-2|TRBV7-3|.|.
CASSLKGRDTGELFF
TGTGCCAGCAGCTTAAAGGGCAGGGACACCGGGGAGCTGTTTTTT
>TRBJ2-7|TRBV4-2|.|TRBD2
CASSQVMAGGTYEQYF
TGTGCCAGCAGCCAAGTAATGGCGGGAGGAACCTACGAGCAGTACTTC
>TRBJ2-3|TRBV11-2|.|.
CASSLSGEGENSATDTQYF
TGTGCCAGCAGCTTGTCGGGGGAGGGGGAGAACTCTGCCACAGATACGCAGTATTTT
>TRBJ1-1|TRBV6-6|.|.
CASRTGNTEAFF
TGTGCCAGCAGGACAGGGAACACTGAAGCTTTCTTT
>TRBJ2-7|TRBV28|.|.
CASSLVRSDAYEQYF
TGTGCCAGCAGTTTGGTCAGGTCCGACGCCTACGAGCAGTACTTC
>TRBJ1-2|TRBV29-1|.|.
CSAGFRDSSYGYTF
TGCAGCGCTGGGTTCCGGGACTCCTCCTATGGCTACACCTTC
>TRBJ2-1|TRBV2|.|TRBD2
CASSASGSINNEQFF
TGTGCCAGCAGTGCCAGCGGGAGTATCAACAATGAGCAGTTCTTC
>TRBJ1-3|TRBV28|once|TRBD1
CASSPGQGKGGNTIYF
TGTGCCAGCAGTCCCGGACAGGGGAAAGGTGGAAACACCATATATTTT
>TRBJ2-3|TRBV10-3|.|.
CAISGEHHSFSTDTQYF
TGTGCCATCAGTGGGGAGCACCACTCCTTTAGCACAGATACGCAGTATTTT
>TRBJ1-5|TRBV7-6|.|.
CASSLEVGGNSNQPQHF
TGTGCCAGCAGCTTAGAGGTGGGTGGAAATAGCAATCAGCCCCAGCATTTT
>TRBJ2-2|TRBV5-1|.|TRBD1
CATSTGTVMTGELFF
TGCGCCACCTCAACCGGGACAGTGATGACCGGGGAGCTGTTTTTT
>TRBJ1-1|TRBV10-2|.|.
CASSEQVMNTEAFF
TGCGCCAGCAGTGAGCAAGTCATGAACACTGAAGCTTTCTTT
>TRBJ2-2|TRBV5-4|.|TRBD2
CASRAGLAENTGELFF
TGTGCCAGCAGGGCCGGGCTAGCGGAGAACACCGGGGAGCTGTTTTTT